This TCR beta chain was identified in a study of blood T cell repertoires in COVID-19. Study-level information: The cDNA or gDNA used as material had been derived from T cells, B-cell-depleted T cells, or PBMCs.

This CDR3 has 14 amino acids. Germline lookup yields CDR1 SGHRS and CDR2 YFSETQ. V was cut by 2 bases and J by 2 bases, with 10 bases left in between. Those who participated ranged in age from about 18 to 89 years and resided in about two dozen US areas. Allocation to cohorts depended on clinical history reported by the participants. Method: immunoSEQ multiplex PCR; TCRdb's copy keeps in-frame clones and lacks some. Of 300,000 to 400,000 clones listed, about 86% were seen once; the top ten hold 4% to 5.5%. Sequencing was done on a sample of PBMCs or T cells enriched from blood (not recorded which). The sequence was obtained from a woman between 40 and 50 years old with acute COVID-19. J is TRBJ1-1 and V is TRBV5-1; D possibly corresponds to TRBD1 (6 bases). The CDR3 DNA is TGCGCCAGCAGCTTCACAGGGTTTAACACTGAAGCTTTCTTT. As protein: CASSFTGFNTEAFF.